The source of this TCR beta chain is a study of shared clonotypes between healthy human individuals. Terminally differentiated effector memory CD45RA+ cells were excluded by CCR7 positive selection of CD45RO-negative cells. Everyone who donated was a Caucasian adult who lived in Nashville, Tennessee. The table came from immunoSEQ multiplex PCR; TCRdb's copy has only in-frame clones and leaves some out. The sample lists approximately 840,000 clones; 96% were seen once. Germline CDR1 and CDR2: SGHTA and FQGTGA. This CDR3 is 15 amino acids long. The V segment lost 4 bases and the J segment 4 bases; nucleotides outside the gene matches: 7.

V and J are TRBV7-3 and TRBJ2-3; the match to TRBD1 covers 8 bases. This sequence was found in a man younger than 45 in good health. The sample consisted of naive CD8+ T cells sorted from blood. Written as DNA, the CDR3 is TGTGCCAGCAGCTCACCGGACAGGGACGCAGATACGCAGTATTTT. As protein: CASSSPDRDADTQYF.